Listed below are T cell receptor beta chains from one sample, sequenced in a study of blood T cell repertoires in COVID-19. Profiling relied on immunoSEQ multiplex PCR, and the TCRdb table lists in-frame clones only, not all of them. The table has more than 200,000 clones, roughly 80% seen once. Source material: peripheral blood. All receptors come from a man aged 50-59 years with active or convalescent COVID-19. CDR3s include the opening cysteine and the closing phenylalanine or tryptophan. Fields, in order: J gene, V gene, CDR3 protein.

J: TRBJ2-7; V: TRBV30; CDR3: CAWATRGFTYEQYF
J: TRBJ2-1; V: TRBV27; CDR3: CASSLLGQGQYNEQFF
J: TRBJ1-1; V: TRBV15; CDR3: CATSGDRGPGTEAFF
J: TRBJ2-2; V: TRBV27; CDR3: CASSLSRRAGTGELFF
J: TRBJ1-5; V: TRBV28; CDR3: CASSLKGNNQPQHF
J: TRBJ2-1; V: TRBV5-1; CDR3: CASSLGTSGTHQQFF
J: TRBJ2-1; V: TRBV25-1; CDR3: CASSELSSRGRDNEQFF
J: TRBJ1-1; V: TRBV19; CDR3: CASSGQGVTEAFF
J: TRBJ1-3; V: TRBV3-1/TRBV3-2; CDR3: CASSQRGFGNTIYF
J: TRBJ2-7; V: TRBV7-2; CDR3: CASSLAGQSYEQYF
J: TRBJ2-7; V: TRBV18; CDR3: CASSPKTGDPYEQYF
J: TRBJ1-3; V: TRBV4-1; CDR3: CASSQEWQIMGNTIYF
J: TRBJ1-2; V: TRBV29-1; CDR3: CSVEEVGSGYTF
J: TRBJ2-7; V: TRBV6-5; CDR3: CASSYSRREVYEQYF
J: TRBJ1-5; V: TRBV5-8; CDR3: CASSSTAYNQPQHF